These T cell receptor beta chains were read from a single sample in a study of cytomegalovirus exposure and HLA in healthy donors. Sequencing was performed with immunoSEQ multiplex PCR; in TCRdb, only in-frame clones are kept and a portion is missing. The sample consists of about 170,000 clones, more than 80% of them appearing once. Input material: PBMCs. The receptor source for this set is a male donor in good health and CMV-seronegative. Both conserved end residues are part of each CDR3. D genes are given only for firm matches. The size field is filled for only some rows; it gives once, few, many or a size class.

V	D	length	J	size	DNA	CDR3
TRBV27	TRBD2	15	TRBJ2-1	once	TGTGCCAGCACCCTGACTAGCGGGAATTACAATGAGCAGTTCTTC	CASTLTSGNYNEQFF
TRBV30	-	14	TRBJ1-2	-	TGTGCCTGGAGTGTACGGAGGAGGCGGTATGGCTACCCCTTC	CAWSVRRRRYGYPF
TRBV27	-	15	TRBJ1-2	-	TGTGCCAGCAGTTTAACGTGGGACGGGGGGTATGGCTACACCTTC	CASSLTWDGGYGYTF
TRBV4-2	-	12	TRBJ1-2	-	TGTGCCAGCAGCCAAGATCTGAGGGAATGCACCTTC	CASSQDLRECTF
TRBV11-2	-	15	TRBJ2-7	-	TGTGCCAGCAGCTTAGAGCGGACGGACACCTACGAGCAGTACTTC	CASSLERTDTYEQYF
TRBV6-5	-	12	TRBJ2-6	-	TGTGCCAGCAGCCGGACGGGGAGTCCCCTGACCTTC	CASSRTGSPLTF
TRBV11-2	-	13	TRBJ2-3	-	TGTGCCAGCAGTTCCACGGCGGGGGCTTCGCAGTATTTT	CASSSTAGASQYF
TRBV7-6	-	13	TRBJ2-7	-	TGTGCCAGCAGCTTACCTAGCGCCTACGAGCAGTACTTC	CASSLPSAYEQYF
TRBV6-6	TRBD2	15	TRBJ2-1	-	TGTGCCAGCAGTTACTCGTGGGAGGGCTACAATGAGCAGTTCTTC	CASSYSWEGYNEQFF
TRBV5-4	-	15	TRBJ2-3	-	TGTGCCAGCAGCTGGGGGGTTTTGGAAGGAGATACGCAGTATTTT	CASSWGVLEGDTQYF
TRBV7-9	TRBD2	15	TRBJ2-3	-	TGTGCCAGCAGCTTAGGACTAGCGGGAGCAGATACGCAGTATTTT	CASSLGLAGADTQYF
TRBV19	TRBD2	13	TRBJ2-1	-	TGTGCCAGTAGCGGGAGGGCCAACAATGAGCAGTTCTTC	CASSGRANNEQFF
TRBV5-6	TRBD1	14	TRBJ1-1	-	TGTGCCAGCAATCCCATCACAGGGGGCACTGAAGCTTTCTTT	CASNPITGGTEAFF
TRBV6-5	-	13	TRBJ1-1	-	TGTGCCAGCAGTTACCGAGCGAACACTGAAGCTTTCTTT	CASSYRANTEAFF
TRBV4-2	-	16	TRBJ1-4	-	TGTGCCAGCAGCCAAGAGGTCTGGCGGATTAATGAAAAACTGTTTTTT	CASSQEVWRINEKLFF
TRBV11-3	TRBD1	13	TRBJ2-7	-	TGTGCCAGCAGCTCCACAGGGGGCTACGAGCAGTACTTC	CASSSTGGYEQYF
TRBV19	TRBD1	14	TRBJ1-1	-	TGTGCCAGTACCAAGGGACAGGGGTGGACTGAAGCTTTCTTT	CASTKGQGWTEAFF
TRBV6-5	TRBD1	16	TRBJ1-1	few	TGTGCCAGCAGTTCCCCCCGGACAGGGGGCAACACTGAAGCTTTCTTT	CASSSPRTGGNTEAFF
TRBV6-1	-	15	TRBJ1-5	-	TGTGCCAGCAGTGAAAACCTACTCCGGGGTCAGCCCCAGCATTTT	CASSENLLRGQPQHF
TRBV5-1	-	14	TRBJ2-5	-	TGCGCCAGCAGCTTGGTGGCGGAACAAGAGACCCAGTACTTC	CASSLVAEQETQYF
TRBV5-5	TRBD1	14	TRBJ2-7	few	TGTGCCAGCAGCATACAGGGGGCCGGCGTCGAGCAGTACTTC	CASSIQGAGVEQYF
TRBV2	-	14	TRBJ1-2	-	TGTGCCAGCAGTGAAGATCAGGTTGGCTATGGCTACACCTTC	CASSEDQVGYGYTF
TRBV14	TRBD2	15	TRBJ2-3	-	TGTGCCAGCAGCCAAGGAAGGTACAGCGGGGGTACGCAGTATTTT	CASSQGRYSGGTQYF
TRBV19	-	14	TRBJ1-1	-	TGTGCCAGTAGCCCTGGGGGGGTGGCCACTGAAGCTTTCTTT	CASSPGGVATEAFF
TRBV29-1	-	12	TRBJ2-7	-	TGCAGCGTTGAACCGCCGAGCGGGGAGCAGTACTTC	CSVEPPSGEQYF
TRBV28	TRBD2	16	TRBJ2-1	-	TGTGCCAGCAGTTTAGGAGGTCTAGCGGACGACAATGAGCAGTTCTTC	CASSLGGLADDNEQFF